This T cell receptor (beta chain) stems from a study of blood T cell repertoires in COVID-19. The wider study: Collection of acute and convalescent COVID-19 samples took place in the United States, Italy and Spain.

Authors' processing steps: Reference gene primer amplification gave estimated nucleated cell counts. The repertoire was sequenced with immunoSEQ multiplex PCR; TCRdb's copy has only in-frame clones and lacks some. V, J and clone size reflect that table, while D and trimming were determined from the DNA. The table lists about 89,000 clones, approximately 89% of them singletons. V gave up 1 base and J gave up 3 bases, with 16 bases separating them. Per germline, CDR1 SGHNT and CDR2 YENEEA. This CDR3 has 17 amino acids. The source material was peripheral blood. This sequence joins TRBV11-3 and TRBJ2-1, with D possibly TRBD2 on 7 matching bases. The receptor was derived from a man between 60 and 75 years old with acute or convalescent COVID-19. The CDR3 loop reads CASSLGLAGERYNEQFF. The CDR3 DNA sequence: TGTGCCAGCAGCTTAGGACTAGCAGGGGAACGCTACAATGAGCAGTTCTTC.